This T cell receptor (beta chain) was retrieved from a study of T cells in Graves' hyperthyroidism and ophthalmopathy. General study results and limits: A 13 V-J signature model discriminated ophthalmopathy versus stable hyperthyroidism.

Researchers amplified the TCR beta CDR3 regions from RNA transcripts. TCR CDR3 regions were first amplified by RT-PCR with HTBI primers. TCRdb itself ran the multiplex PCR reads through MiXCR, one entry per CDR3 protein. The sample has a few hundred thousand distinct CDR3 sequences; roughly 17% are singletons. The germline gives CDR1 MDHEN, CDR2 SYDVKM. The junction had 10 bases not matched to a gene; V was cut back by 8 bases and J by 4 bases. The CDR3 length is 14 residues. This clonotype was counted at least ten times. Its antigen remains unknown. Ophthalmopathy patients had moderate-to-severe active disease, CAS ≥3, NOSPECS ≥4, and disease duration under 3 months. Clinicians diagnosed patients from clinical symptoms, serum thyroxine and TRAb, thyroid ultrasound and orbital computed tomography.

This receptor was taken from a woman between 18 and 30 years old with Graves' ophthalmopathy. Sequencing used blood. V usage is TRBV28 and J usage is TRBJ2-7; 8 bases are a match to TRBD1. DNA of the CDR3: TGTGCCAGCGGTGTCCGGACAGGGTCGTACGAGCAGTACTTC. Its translation: CASGVRTGSYEQYF.